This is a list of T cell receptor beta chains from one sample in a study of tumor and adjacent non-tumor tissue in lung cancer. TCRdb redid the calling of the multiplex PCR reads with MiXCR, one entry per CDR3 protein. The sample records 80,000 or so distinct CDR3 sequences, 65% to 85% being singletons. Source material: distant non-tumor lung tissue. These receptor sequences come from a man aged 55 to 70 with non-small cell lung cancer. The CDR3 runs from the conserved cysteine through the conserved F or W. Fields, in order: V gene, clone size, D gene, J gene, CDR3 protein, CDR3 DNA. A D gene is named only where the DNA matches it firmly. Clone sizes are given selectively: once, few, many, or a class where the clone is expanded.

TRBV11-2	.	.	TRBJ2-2	CTSSKGGRSTGELFF	TGTACTAGCAGCAAAGGTGGCCGAAGCACCGGGGAGCTGTTTTTT
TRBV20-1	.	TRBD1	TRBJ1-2	CSVRERAGGAYGYTF	TGCAGTGTTAGAGAGCGGGCAGGGGGCGCTTATGGTTACACCTTC
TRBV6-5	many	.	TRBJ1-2	CASSKGSDYGYTF	TGTGCCAGCAGTAAGGGGTCGGACTATGGCTACACCTTC
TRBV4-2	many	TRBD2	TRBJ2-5	CASSQDRGGQETQYF	TGTGCCAGCAGCCAAGATCGGGGGGGCCAGGAGACCCAGTACTTC
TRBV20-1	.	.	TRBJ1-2	CSVAPGTTDGYTF	TGTAGTGTCGCCCCCGGGACTACTGATGGCTACACCTTC
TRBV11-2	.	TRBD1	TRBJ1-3	CASREQGSISGNTIYF	TGTGCCAGCCGCGAACAGGGGTCGATCTCCGGAAACACCATATATTTT
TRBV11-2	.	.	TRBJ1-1	CASIPGRQNTEAFF	TGTGCCAGTATACCGGGACGCCAGAACACTGAAGCTTTCTTT
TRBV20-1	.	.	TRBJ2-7	CIAMEMAIGEQYF	TGCATTGCTATGGAGATGGCTATAGGCGAGCAGTACTTC
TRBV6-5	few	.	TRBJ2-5	CTSRGLSQETQYF	TGTACCAGCCGTGGGCTCTCCCAGGAGACCCAGTACTTC
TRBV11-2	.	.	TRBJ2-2	CASSEDGRSTRELFF	TGTGCCAGCAGCGAAGATGGTCGAAGCACCAGGGAGCTGTTTTTT
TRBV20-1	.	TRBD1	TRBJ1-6	CSAERLGDRGNSLLHF	TGCAGTGCTGAACGCCTCGGAGACAGGGGTAATTCGCTCCTCCACTTT
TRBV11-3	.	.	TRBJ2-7	CASSHQHANKQYF	TGTGCCAGCAGCCACCAGCATGCCAACAAGCAGTACTTC
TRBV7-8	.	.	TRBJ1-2	CTSSVRDGLYGYTF	TGTACCAGCAGCGTCCGGGACGGCCTTTATGGCTACACCTTC
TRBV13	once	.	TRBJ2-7	CASNPYRNYEQYF	TGTGCCAGCAACCCTTACAGGAACTACGAGCAGTACTTC
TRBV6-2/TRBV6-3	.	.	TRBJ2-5	CASKGLRAGEETQYF	TGTGCCAGCAAGGGTCTCCGGGCAGGGGAAGAGACCCAGTACTTC
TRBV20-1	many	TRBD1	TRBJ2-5	CSARGTGGSLETQYF	TGCAGTGCTAGAGGGACAGGGGGCTCGCTAGAGACCCAGTACTTC
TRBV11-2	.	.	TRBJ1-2	CDSNLDGRGNYGYTF	TGTGACAGCAATCTCGATGGCAGGGGTAACTATGGCTACACTTTC
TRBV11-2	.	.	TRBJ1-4	CASNLVPQCSSNEKLFF	TGTGCCAGCAACTTAGTCCCGCAGTGTAGTTCTAATGAAAAACTGTTTTTT
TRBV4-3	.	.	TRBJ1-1	CTSSQNVLGSSGIEAFF	TGCACCAGCAGCCAAAACGTTCTGGGCAGTTCGGGCATTGAAGCTTTCTTT
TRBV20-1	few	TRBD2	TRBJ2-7	CSASKQASGSLVAYEQYF	TGCAGTGCCTCCAAGCAGGCTAGCGGGAGTCTGGTGGCCTACGAGCAGTACTTC
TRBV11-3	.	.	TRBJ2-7	CASSLARGGPIYEQYF	TGTGCCAGTAGCTTAGCCCGAGGGGGGCCCATCTACGAGCAGTACTTC
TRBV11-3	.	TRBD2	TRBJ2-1	CVSILDRLAGVGNEQFF	TGTGTCAGCATCTTAGATCGACTAGCGGGAGTAGGTAATGAACAGTTCTTC
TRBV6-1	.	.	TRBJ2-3	CASSEGPQGGDTLYF	TGTGCCAGCAGTGAAGGACCCCAGGGGGGTGATACGCTATATTTT
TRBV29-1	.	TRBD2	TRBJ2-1	CSPKGNREDPYNEQFF	TGCAGCCCGAAAGGGAACCGGGAGGACCCCTACAATGAGCAGTTCTTC